These 32 T cell receptor beta chains were sequenced from one sample in a study of blood T cell repertoires in COVID-19. Clones were read by immunoSEQ multiplex PCR, and TCRdb kept only the in-frame ones, dropping some. The sample consists of tens of thousands of clones, 86% of them appearing once. Sequenced: peripheral blood. The receptors stem from a man between 25 and 39 years old with acute or convalescent COVID-19.

The gene calls are TRBV5-6 and TRBJ1-1; D ambiguous. CDR1 is SGHDT, CDR2 YYEEEE, per germline. Trimming removed 7 bases at V and 7 bases at J, with 17 bases between. The length of the CDR3 is 13 residues. CDR3: CASFRRPGGEAFF. The CDR3 bases are TGTGCCAGCTTCCGCCGACCGGGAGGTGAAGCTTTCTTT.

J is TRBJ1-5 and V is TRBV5-6, with no clear D. Germline V CDR1 and CDR2: SGHDT, YYEEEE. V lost 3 bases and J lost 1, with 8 bases in between. This CDR3 contains 14 residues. CDR3 loop: CASSSSGSNQPQHF. As DNA, the CDR3 is TGTGCCAGCAGCTCCTCCGGGAGCAATCAGCCCCAGCATTTT.

The V call is TRBV27, the J call TRBJ1-1; D might be TRBD1 (5 bases). Trimming cost V 3 bases and J 4 bases, with 6 bases left between them. The CDR3 covers 12 residues. The V gene's germline CDR1 is MNHEY and CDR2 SMNVEV (reference sequence). For the CDR3, the DNA is TGTGCCAGCAGTTTTAGGGGCACTGAAGCTTTCTTT. Translated, it gives CASSFRGTEAFF.

In its sample, this clone was seen a few times. The chain employs TRBV7-2 and TRBJ1-5, with D unresolved. The CDR3 sequence is 14 residues long. The germline V gene encodes CDR1 SGHTA and CDR2 FQGNSA. The germline V and J ends were trimmed by 0 bases and 7 bases, with 10 bases remaining between them. CDR3 DNA sequence: TGTGCCAGCAGCTTAGCGTCAGGAAGGCAGCCCCAGCATTTT. This encodes CASSLASGRQPQHF. Full variable domain (missing parts from reference TRBV7-2 and TRBJ1-5): GAGVSQSPSNKVTEKGKDVELRCDPISGHTALYWYRQSLGQGLEFLIYFQGNSAPDKSGLPSDRFSAERTGGSVSTLTIQRTQQEDSAVYLCASSLASGRQPQHFGDGTRLSIL.

About this clone itself: The junction and the germline gene differ at one end; a read error may be behind it. The chain links TRBV29-1 to TRBJ2-7; 10 bases align to TRBD1. The CDR3 contains 14 residues. CDR1 is SQVTM and CDR2 is ANQGSEA in the germline V gene. Written as DNA, the CDR3 is TGCAGCGCCGGGGTGGGACAGGGGTCCTCCGAGCAGTACTTC. It codes for CSAGVGQGSSEQYF.

J is TRBJ2-7 and V is TRBV29-1; a weak D match, TRBD1 (6 bases). Per germline, CDR1 SQVTM and CDR2 ANQGSEA. CDR3 length: 13 residues. V shed 2 bases and J shed 2 bases, with 10 bases lying between them. CDR3 region: CSVELDRPYEQYF. In nucleotides, the CDR3 is TGCAGCGTTGAACTGGACAGACCCTACGAGCAGTACTTC.

The chain links TRBV10-3 to TRBJ1-5, with unresolved D. V lost 0 bases and J lost 6, with 15 bases in between. Germline CDR1 and CDR2: ENHRY and SYGVKD. The CDR3 covers 16 residues. CDR3 nucleotide sequence: TGTGCCATCAGTGAGTCTTCGGGAAGCGGAGGTCAGCCCCAGCATTTT. Protein sequence: CAISESSGSGGQPQHF.

The chain is built from TRBV4-1 and TRBJ1-2; perhaps TRBD1 as D (6 bases). Germline V gives CDR1 MGHRA, CDR2 YSYEKL. The CDR3 is 16 amino acids. The V end was cut by 0 bases, the J end by 4 bases, with 15 bases between. In DNA form, the CDR3 reads TGCGCCAGCAGCCAAGATCCAGGGGTGGCCGTCTATGGCTACACCTTC. Residues: CASSQDPGVAVYGYTF.

This chain uses TRBV4-2 with TRBJ2-3, with a weak D call TRBD2 (6 bases). Germline CDR1 reads LGHNA; CDR2 reads YNFKEQ. The germline V and J ends were trimmed by 3 bases and 1 base, with 11 bases remaining between them. The CDR3 totals 15 residues. This chain's CDR3 is CASSQPSGGTDTQYF. The CDR3 DNA reads TGTGCCAGCAGCCAGCCGTCGGGGGGCACAGATACGCAGTATTTT.

The count of this clone is one. The chain carries TRBV24-1 and TRBJ2-3, with D possibly matching TRBD1 (5 bases). V lost 2 bases and J lost 3, with 5 bases in between. This CDR3 is 13 amino acids long. From germline, CDR1 is KGHDR and CDR2 SFDVKD. The CDR3 nucleotides read TGTGCCACCAGTGATTCAGGGACAGATACGCAGTATTTT. This encodes CATSDSGTDTQYF.

The rearrangement links TRBV4-2 to TRBJ2-5; perhaps TRBD2 as D (6 bases). Trimming removed 0 bases at V and 5 bases at J, with 22 bases between. The CDR3 is 18 amino acids. Germline V gene sequence: CDR1 LGHNA, CDR2 YNFKEQ. The CDR3 loop is CASSQESLGGDVGETQYF. The CDR3 DNA reads as TGTGCCAGCAGCCAAGAATCTCTCGGCGGGGACGTTGGGGAGACCCAGTACTTC.

V and J are TRBV28 and TRBJ1-6, with a possible D match to TRBD1 (6 bases). This CDR3 comprises 15 residues. Germline V CDR1 and CDR2: MDHEN, SYDVKM. V was trimmed by 5 bases and J by 7 bases, leaving 15 bases between them. The CDR3 sequence is CASSVGGQINSPLHF. The CDR3 DNA reads TGTGCCAGCAGTGTAGGAGGACAGATAAATTCACCCCTCCACTTT.

The chain couples TRBV12-3 or TRBV12-4 to TRBJ1-2; D is ambiguous. This CDR3 contains 13 residues. V was shortened by 4 bases and J by 4 bases, with 10 bases between the two germline ends. The CDR3 loop reads CASSSGISYGYTF. The CDR3 DNA reads TGTGCCAGCAGTTCAGGTATAAGCTATGGCTACACCTTC.

This clone showed up just once. The V and J genes are TRBV9 and TRBJ1-2; D is ambiguous. Germline CDR1 is SGDLS and CDR2 is YYNGEE. Trimming took off 0 bases at V and 8 bases at J, with 11 bases between the two ends. The CDR3 contains 13 residues. The CDR3 loop reads CASSVGPGIGYTF. The DNA of the CDR3 is TGTGCCAGCAGCGTAGGCCCGGGGATAGGCTACACCTTC.

The CDR3 region is CASSKDSYSNQPQHF. CDR3 nucleotide sequence: TGTGCCAGCAGTAAGGACTCTTATAGCAATCAGCCCCAGCATTTT. This chain joins TRBV2 and TRBJ1-5; D is unresolved. Germline V lookup: CDR1 SNHLY, CDR2 FYNNEI. With 5 bases removed from V and 0 bases from J, the gap between germline ends came to 11 bases. CDR3 length: 15 residues. Using reference TRBV2 and TRBJ1-5 for the parts outside the CDR3, the full variable domain is EPEVTQTPSHQVTQMGQEVILRCVPISNHLYFYWYRQILGQKVEFLVSFYNNEISEKSEIFDDQFSVERPDGSNFTLKIRSTKLEDSAMYFCASSKDSYSNQPQHFGDGTRLSIL.

This sequence joins TRBV12-3 or TRBV12-4 and TRBJ1-1; no reliable D call. CDR3 length: 12 residues. The V and J ends lost 2 bases and 10 bases respectively, with 11 bases between them. The CDR3: CASSLSRSGAFF. The CDR3 DNA reads TGTGCCAGCAGTTTAAGCCGATCGGGAGCTTTCTTT.

This chain uses TRBV30 with TRBJ1-1; possible D gene TRBD1, 5 bases. Trimming took 3 bases from V and 5 from J, leaving 10 bases between them. Per the germline V gene, CDR1 is GTSNPN and CDR2 is SVGIG (reference sequence). The CDR3 has 12 residues. CDR3 loop: CAWSRAGTEAFF. Written as DNA, the CDR3 is TGTGCCTGGAGCAGGGCGGGGACTGAAGCTTTCTTT.

This clone was seen once. CDR3 nucleotides: TGTGCCAGTAATTCTGGGACTAGTTACAATGAGCAGTTCTTC. As protein: CASNSGTSYNEQFF. This chain links TRBV19 with TRBJ2-1; 8 positions agree with TRBD2. The CDR3 is 14 residues long. Losses at the gene ends were 7 bases for V and 4 bases for J; bases not matched to a gene: 6. Germline V gives CDR1 LNHDA, CDR2 SQIVND (reference sequence).

This sequence joins TRBV7-9 and TRBJ2-7, with 7 bases matching TRBD2. Per germline, CDR1 SEHNR and CDR2 FQNEAQ (reference sequence). V gave up 1 base and J gave up 5 bases; unmatched junction bases: 11. The CDR3 is 16 amino acids. CDR3 coding DNA: TGTGCCAGCAGCTTAGAGGTGGCGGGAGAGGGCCACGAGCAGTACTTC. Translating gives CASSLEVAGEGHEQYF. The full variable domain, in which reference TRBV7-9 and TRBJ2-7 provide the parts outside the CDR3, is DTGVSQNPRHKITKRGQNVTFRCDPISEHNRLYWYRQTLGQGPEFLTYFQNEAQLEKSRLLSDRFSAERPKGSFSTLEIQRTEQGDSAMYLCASSLEVAGEGHEQYFGPGTRLTVT.

The chain joins TRBV18 to TRBJ2-2; 7 bases align to TRBD1. Germline V CDR1 and CDR2: KGHSH, LQKENI. The CDR3 length is 18 residues. The CDR3 spells CVRYLNGTEYLYTGELFF. For the CDR3, the DNA is TGTGTGAGGTATCTCAACGGGACAGAGTACCTTTACACCGGGGAGCTGTTTTTT. Full variable domain (remainder filled in from reference TRBV18 and TRBJ2-2): NAGVMQNPRHLVRRRGQEARLRCSPMKGHSHVYWYRQLPEEGLKFMVYLQKENIIDESGMPKERFSAEFPKEGPSILRIQQVVRGDSAAYFCVRYLNGTEYLYTGELFFGEGSRLTVL.

The V and J genes are TRBV4-1 and TRBJ2-4; D is undetermined. The CDR3 is made up of 16 amino acids. V gave up 1 base and J gave up 0 bases, with 10 bases separating them. Looked up from germline, CDR1 is MGHRA and CDR2 is YSYEKL. The CDR3 bases are TGCGCCAGCAGCCAAGTTCCCATACTAGCCAAAAACATTCAGTACTTC. Protein product: CASSQVPILAKNIQYF.

V gene TRBV27 combines with J gene TRBJ2-7; tentatively, D is TRBD1 (6 bases). Per germline, CDR1 MNHEY and CDR2 SMNVEV (reference sequence). The CDR3 loop spans 15 amino acids. V was cut by 6 bases and J by 5 bases, with 20 bases left in between. This CDR3 is CASRTLETGQDEQYV. In DNA form, the CDR3 reads TGTGCCAGCAGGACGCTAGAGACAGGCCAGGACGAGCAGTACGTC.

V usage is TRBV30 and J usage is TRBJ2-3; TRBD1 is a possible D gene (5 bases). Trimming stripped 2 bases from V and 6 bases from J, with 6 bases between. CDR1 GTSNPN and CDR2 SVGIG come from the germline V gene (reference sequence). This CDR3 has 11 amino acids. This CDR3 reads CAWSRGDTQYF. The CDR3, as DNA: TGTGCCTGGAGTAGGGGTGATACGCAGTATTTT. Using reference TRBV30 and TRBJ2-3 for the parts outside the CDR3, the full variable domain is SQTIHQWPATLVQPVGSPLSLECTVEGTSNPNLYWYRQAAGRGLQLLFYSVGIGQISSEVPQNLSASRPQDRQFILSSKKLLLSDSGFYLCAWSRGDTQYFGPGTRLTVL.

The gene calls are TRBV7-3 and TRBJ2-3; 7 bases map to TRBD2. Germline V gene data show CDR1 as SGHTA and CDR2 as FQGTGA. The CDR3 totals 15 residues. Trimming removed 4 bases from V and 4 bases from J; junction bases left unmatched: 8. CDR3 bases: TGTGCCAGCAGCTCGCTCCTAGGGAGGGCAGATACGCAGTATTTT. Translating it yields CASSSLLGRADTQYF.

V gene TRBV25-1 combines with J gene TRBJ1-1, with 8 bases matching TRBD1. V lost 3 bases and J lost 6; bases outside the gene matches: 12. Looked up from germline, CDR1 is MGHDK and CDR2 is SYGVNS. The CDR3 contains 16 residues. The CDR3 sequence: CASSDPRTGRVAEAFF. CDR3 bases: TGTGCCAGCAGTGACCCCCGGACAGGGAGGGTGGCTGAAGCTTTCTTT.

The genes are TRBV6-6 and TRBJ1-2; no clear D. The germline V gene encodes CDR1 MNHNY and CDR2 SVGAGI (reference sequence). The CDR3 loop spans 12 amino acids. The V end was cut by 5 bases, the J end by 8 bases, with 12 bases between. CDR3 nucleotides: TGTGCCAGCAGTCCTACCTCGGGGGGCTACACCTTC. Protein: CASSPTSGGYTF.

V gene TRBV10-3 combines with J gene TRBJ1-1; maybe TRBD1 (6 bases). Trimming took off 4 bases at V and 7 bases at J, with 7 bases between the two ends. This CDR3 has 11 amino acids. Germline-derived CDR1 and CDR2 are ENHRY and SYGVKD. The CDR3 nucleotides read TGTGCCATCAGTGCAGGGGATGAAGCTTTCTTT. This gives the protein CAISAGDEAFF.

In regard to this clone: This sample includes further DNA sequences coding for the same CDR3. The genes are TRBV10-3 and TRBJ1-1; TRBD1 matches at 9 bases. Germline trimming cut 10 bases from V and 5 bases from J; bases unmatched to any gene: 5. Germline CDR1 and CDR2: ENHRY and SYGVKD. The CDR3 is 12 residues long. The CDR3: CATGQGLTEAFF. CDR3 nucleotide sequence: TGTGCCACAGGACAGGGGTTAACTGAAGCTTTCTTT.

The gene calls are TRBV30 and TRBJ2-1; TRBD1 matches 8 bases. The CDR3 loop spans 15 amino acids. Germline values: CDR1 GTSNPN, CDR2 SVGIG (reference sequence). Trimming cost V 3 bases and J 4 bases; bases outside gene matches: 8. CDR3 protein: CAWRTQGARYNEQFF. The CDR3 DNA reads as TGTGCCTGGAGGACTCAGGGGGCGCGGTACAATGAGCAGTTCTTC.

This clone occurred once. The gene calls are TRBV7-2 and TRBJ1-2; D remains unclear. Trimming took 0 bases from V and 3 from J, leaving 8 bases between them. The CDR3 extends over 14 amino acids. Germline-derived CDR1 and CDR2 are SGHTA and FQGNSA. The CDR3 sequence: CASSLAREDYGYTF. In nucleotides, the CDR3 is TGTGCCAGCAGCTTAGCGCGGGAAGACTATGGCTACACCTTC.

The chain combines TRBV5-1 with TRBJ2-3, with D perhaps matching TRBD2 (6 bases). This CDR3 comprises 14 residues. Trimming removed 2 bases from V and 4 bases from J, with 11 bases in between. The V gene's germline CDR1 is SGHRS and CDR2 YFSETQ. As DNA, the CDR3 is TGCGCCAGCAGCTTACGAAGGAGGGCAGATACGCAGTATTTT. Its translation: CASSLRRRADTQYF.

The V gene is TRBV3-1 (or the pseudogene TRBV3-2), the J gene TRBJ1-2; D is uncertain. CDR1 and CDR2 from the germline V gene are LGHDT and YNNKEL (reference sequence). The CDR3 covers 13 residues. V lost 1 base to trimming and J lost 8 bases, with 11 bases between them. Here the CDR3 reads CASSQVLEEGYTF. In DNA, the CDR3 is TGTGCCAGCAGCCAAGTATTGGAGGAAGGCTACACCTTC.